One sample yielded the 3 T cell receptor beta chains listed below, sequenced in a study of response to subunit inactivated influenza vaccine. TCRdb called the RT-PCR reads again in MiXCR, with one record for every CDR3 protein. The top ten hold around 10% of the sample, which has about 540,000 distinct CDR3 sequences, about 15% seen once. The sample here was PBMCs from blood, taken roughly 12 days after vaccination. These receptors were obtained from a man aged 45-65 years who received an inactivated influenza vaccine.

In its sample, this clonotype was seen a few times. The chain links TRBV20-1 to TRBJ1-6; possible D gene TRBD1, 6 bases. V lost 1 base, J lost 5 bases, and 18 bases lay in between. The CDR3 spans 17 residues. Germline CDR1 is DFQATT and CDR2 is SNEGSKA (reference sequence). The CDR3 sequence: CSARGRGQTSHNSPLHF. The CDR3 bases are TGCAGTGCTAGAGGGAGAGGACAGACTTCACATAATTCACCCCTCCACTTT.

This clonotype has a handful of counts. CDR3 region: CASSQDQADRGLAVLDTQYF. Here the CDR3 DNA reads TGTGCCAGCAGCCAAGATCAGGCGGACCGGGGACTAGCGGTCCTAGATACGCAGTATTTT. The chain combines TRBV14 with TRBJ2-3; TRBD2 aligns across 11 bases. The CDR3 spans 20 residues. Germline V gene lookup returns CDR1 SGHDN and CDR2 FVKESK. V was clipped by 0 bases and J by 5 bases; unmatched bases: 16.

This clonotype was seen only a few times. This chain uses TRBV20-1 with TRBJ2-1; 11 positions agree with TRBD2. The germline CDR1 and CDR2 sequences are DFQATT and SNEGSKA (reference sequence). V shed 3 bases and J 8 bases; nucleotides not matched to a gene: 9. The CDR3 length is 15 residues. The CDR3 sequence is CSASVTSGVPHEQFF. The CDR3 nucleotides read TGCAGTGCTAGTGTGACTAGCGGGGTACCCCATGAGCAGTTCTTC.